This entry is about one TCR beta chain. What antigen it recognizes has not been identified. Base-call qualities are not available, and no considerably larger clone is one nucleotide away. The label giving this sample's time point can be read as: individuals recovered from natural SARS-CoV-2 infection. The immunoSEQ Assay was the method used to sequence TCRbeta CDR3 regions. After extraction, genomic DNA underwent amplification by bias-controlled multiplex PCR, followed by high-throughput sequencing. As for the authors' bioinformatics: To quantify the absolute abundance of every unique TCRbeta CDR3 region, sequences were collapsed and filtered. T cell fraction was estimated by normalizing TCRbeta template counts to usable DNA, with usable DNA measured through amplification of reference genes found in all nucleated cells. Repertoire TCRs were annotated as SARS-CoV-2-specific by exact matching of V gene, CDR3 amino acid sequence and J gene to a known reactive TCR set. MIRA supplied the reference SARS-CoV-2 TCR set, which was filtered for enrichment in COVID-19-positive ImmuneCODE repertoires so that public or cross-reactive TCRs were removed. Drawing on the MIRA antigens, annotated TCRs were analysed further at the level of specific ORF or position within ORF. Breadth was defined as annotated unique rearrangements over total unique productive rearrangements; depth was the summed frequency of those rearrangements. Group comparisons of TCR breadth used two-sided Wilcoxon rank-sum tests. The source is immuneACCESS, and TCRdb retained only in-frame sequences with V and J called. Part of the clones is not carried over; for the studies checked, unresolved V genes explain less than half of this, and the remainder is unexplained. V and J calls plus clone size are reproduced from that table; the DNA served to infer D and trimming. The sample yields some 180,000 clones; around nine tenths were counted once. The ten most abundant clones make up approximately 6% of the sample.

This sample stems from a study of Ad26.COV2.S vaccination and SARS-CoV-2 variants (dated by TCRdb to the early 2020s). With regard to the full study: The specificity and breadth of SARS-CoV-2-reactive T cell receptors after Ad26.COV2.S vaccination were assessed by TCRbeta repertoire sequencing. The TCR-sequenced set comprised approximately 32 samples: some 19 Ad26.COV2.S vaccine recipients, 5 placebo recipients and 8 SARS-CoV-2 convalescent individuals.

Beyond this particular receptor, the publication reports: Non-spike TCR breadth was comparable between vaccine and placebo recipients, consistent with the vaccine containing only spike. According to the authors, total T cell responses may have been underestimated by the TCR breadth and depth analyses. Substantial breadth of spike-specific CD8+ and CD4+ T cell responses was reported after vaccination. Higher spike-specific TCR breadth was observed in Ad26.COV2.S recipients than in placebo recipients (P = 0.0014).

From the cysteine up to the phenylalanine, the CDR3 has a length of 17 residues. This entry keeps only the CDR3 DNA: 51 bases, framed from base 1. V was cut back by 1 base and J by 7 bases, leaving a gap of 23 bases between them. For CDR1 and CDR2, the germline V gene (reference sequence) lists SGHNT and YYREEE. The chain is encoded by TRBV5-4 joined to TRBJ1-2; tentative D gene TRBD1, with 5 bases matching. The material sequenced was peripheral blood, taken after recovery from COVID-19. The sequence derives from a human donor who had recovered from COVID-19. In nucleotides, the sequence is TGTGCCAGCAGCTTGCCTCCCTTGATTGGGGGTTCGGTTGGCTACACCTTC. Translated, it reads CASSLPPLIGGSVGYTF.